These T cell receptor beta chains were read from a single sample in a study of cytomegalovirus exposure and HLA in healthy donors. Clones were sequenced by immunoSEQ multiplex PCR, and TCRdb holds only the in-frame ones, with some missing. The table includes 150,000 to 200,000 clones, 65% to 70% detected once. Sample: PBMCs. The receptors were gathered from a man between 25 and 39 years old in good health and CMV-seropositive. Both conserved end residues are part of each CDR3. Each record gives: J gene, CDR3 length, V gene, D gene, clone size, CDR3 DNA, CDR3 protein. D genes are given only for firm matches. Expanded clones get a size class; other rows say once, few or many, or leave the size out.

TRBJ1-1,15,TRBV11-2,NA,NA,TGTGCCAGCAGCTTAGGGTACGGGGGAGGCACTGAAGCTTTCTTT,CASSLGYGGGTEAFF
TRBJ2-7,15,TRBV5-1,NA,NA,TGCGCCAGCAGCTTGGACCTGGGGAGGTCCTACGAGCAGTACTTC,CASSLDLGRSYEQYF
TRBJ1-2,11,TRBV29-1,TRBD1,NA,TGCAGCGCGGGACAGTCGGGCTCAGACACCTTC,CSAGQSGSDTF
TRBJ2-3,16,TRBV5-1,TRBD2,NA,TGCGCCAGCAGCACCGGACTAGCGCCAGACACAGATACGCAGTATTTT,CASSTGLAPDTDTQYF
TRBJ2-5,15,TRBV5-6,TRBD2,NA,TGTGCCAGCACCGGGACTAGCGTTTCCGCTGGGATCAACGACTTC,CASTGTSVSAGINDF
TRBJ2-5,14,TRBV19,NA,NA,TGTGCCAGTAGAACGGTTGTCGAGTCGGAGACCCAGTACTTC,CASRTVVESETQYF
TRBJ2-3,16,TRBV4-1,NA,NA,TGCGCCAGCAGCCAAGTTACGCGTGGAGGGATAGATACGCAGTATTTT,CASSQVTRGGIDTQYF
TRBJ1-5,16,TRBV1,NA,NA,TGCACCAGCAGCCAGGGGGCAGGCTGGTGGAATCAGCCCCAGCATTTT,CTSSQGAGWWNQPQHF
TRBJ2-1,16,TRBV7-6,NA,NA,TGTGCCAGCAGCTTCGCGCCAGAAGGAGAATACAATGAGCAGTTCTTC,CASSFAPEGEYNEQFF
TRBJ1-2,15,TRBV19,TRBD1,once,TGTGCCAGTAGTACACAAAACAGGGGGGGGTATGGCTACACCTTC,CASSTQNRGGYGYTF
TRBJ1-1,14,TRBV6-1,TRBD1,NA,TGTGCCAGCAGTGGAGGGACAGGGAGAAATGAAGCTTTCTTT,CASSGGTGRNEAFF
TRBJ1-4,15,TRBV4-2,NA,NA,TGTGCCAGCAGCCAGGATGGGACACTTAATGAAAAACTGTTTTTT,CASSQDGTLNEKLFF
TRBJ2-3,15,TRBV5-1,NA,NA,TGCGCCAGCAGCTTTTTAGGGTTCGGGGCAGATACGCAGTATTTT,CASSFLGFGADTQYF
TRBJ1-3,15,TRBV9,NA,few,TGTGCCAGCAGCTATACAGGGATCTCTGGAAACACCATATATTTT,CASSYTGISGNTIYF
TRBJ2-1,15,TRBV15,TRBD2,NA,TGTGCCACCAGCAGAGAGCGGGAGCGATACAATGAGCAGTTCTTC,CATSRERERYNEQFF
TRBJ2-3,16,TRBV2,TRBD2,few,TGTGCCAGCAGCCCCGGACTAGCGGGACCCCCAGATACGCAGTATTTT,CASSPGLAGPPDTQYF
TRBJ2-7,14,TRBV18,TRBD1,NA,TGTGCCAGCTCACCTTTAAGGGGGCTCTACGAGCAGTACTTC,CASSPLRGLYEQYF
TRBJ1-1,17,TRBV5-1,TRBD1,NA,TGCGCCAGCAGCTTGGCCACAGGGGGATACATGAACACTGAAGCTTTCTTT,CASSLATGGYMNTEAFF
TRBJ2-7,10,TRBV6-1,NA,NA,TGTGCCGTCAGCGTCCCCGAGCAGTACTTC,CAVSVPEQYF
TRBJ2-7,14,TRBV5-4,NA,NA,TGTGCCAGCAGCTTGGATGGCGGAACCTACGAGCAGTACTTC,CASSLDGGTYEQYF
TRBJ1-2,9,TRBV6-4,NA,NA,TGTGCCAGTGTTTTATGCTACACCTTC,CASVLCYTF
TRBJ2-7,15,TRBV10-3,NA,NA,TGTGCCATCAGAAGGAAGAGGATCTACTCCTACGAGCAGTACTTC,CAIRRKRIYSYEQYF
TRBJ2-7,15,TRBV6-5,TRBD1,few,TGTGCCAGCAGTTACTCAATAGACAGGGCCTACGAGCAGTACTTC,CASSYSIDRAYEQYF
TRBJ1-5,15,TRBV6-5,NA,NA,TGTGCCAGCAGTTACAGGGGCAATAGCAATCAGCCCCAGCATTTT,CASSYRGNSNQPQHF
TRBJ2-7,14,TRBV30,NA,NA,TGTGCCTGGAGTGTAGGCGGGGGCGCGTCCGAGCAGTACTTC,CAWSVGGGASEQYF
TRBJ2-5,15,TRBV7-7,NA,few,TGTGCTAGCAGCTTAGGTTTGGTCGGCCAAGAGACCCAGTACTTC,CASSLGLVGQETQYF
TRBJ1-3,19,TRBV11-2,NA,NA,TGTGCCAGCAGCTTAGAGCGGAACAGGGCCCATGACTCTGGAAACACCATATATTTT,CASSLERNRAHDSGNTIYF
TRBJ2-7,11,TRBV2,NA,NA,TGTGCCAGCAGTTACAGTTACGAGCAGTACTTC,CASSYSYEQYF
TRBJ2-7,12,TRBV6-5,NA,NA,TGTGCCAGCAGTTCCCTATATCACGAGCAGTACTTC,CASSSLYHEQYF
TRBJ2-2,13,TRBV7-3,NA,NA,TGTGCCAGCAGCTTTATTTCAGGCGGGGAGCTGTTTTTT,CASSFISGGELFF
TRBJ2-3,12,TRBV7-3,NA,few,TGTGCCAGCAGCTCGACTAGTGGGGCGCAGTATTTT,CASSSTSGAQYF
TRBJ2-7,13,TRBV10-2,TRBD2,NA,TGCGCCAGTTCCGGGACTAGCGGGACCGAGCAGTACTTC,CASSGTSGTEQYF
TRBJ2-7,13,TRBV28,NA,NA,TGTGCCAGCAGTTCGCAGGGATCCTACGAGCAGTACTTC,CASSSQGSYEQYF
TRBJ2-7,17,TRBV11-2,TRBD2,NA,TGTGCCAGCAGCTTACCGCGTCTCGCGGGAGTACCCTACGAGCAGTACTTC,CASSLPRLAGVPYEQYF
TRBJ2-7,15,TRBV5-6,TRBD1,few,TGTGCCAGCAGCGGGGGACAGGGGGCAGGCTACGAGCAGTACTTC,CASSGGQGAGYEQYF
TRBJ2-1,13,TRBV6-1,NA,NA,TGTGCCAGCAGAGCCGGGAGCTACAATGAGCAGTTCTTC,CASRAGSYNEQFF
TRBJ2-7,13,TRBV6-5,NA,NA,TGTGCCAGCAGTTCGGGAACCCTTTACGAGCAGTACTTC,CASSSGTLYEQYF
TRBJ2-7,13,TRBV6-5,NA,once,TGTGCCAGCAGTTACTCCAGGGTCTACGAGCGGTACTTC,CASSYSRVYERYF
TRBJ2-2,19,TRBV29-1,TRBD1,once,TGCAGCGCCTATTTACGCCAGAGGGGGACAGGAGGATCGGCCGGGGAGCTGTTTTTT,CSAYLRQRGTGGSAGELFF
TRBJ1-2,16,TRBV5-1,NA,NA,TGCGCCAGCAGCTTGGGGCAGGGTTGGGGCGATGCTACCTACACCTTC,CASSLGQGWGDATYTF
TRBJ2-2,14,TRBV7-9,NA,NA,TGTGCCAGCAGGCGGGACAGTTGGACCGGGGAGCTGTTTTTT,CASRRDSWTGELFF
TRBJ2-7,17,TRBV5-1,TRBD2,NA,TGCGCCAGCAGCTTGAATGGCAACGCGGGAGGGCCAGACGAACAGTACTTC,CASSLNGNAGGPDEQYF
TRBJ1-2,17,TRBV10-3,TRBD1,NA,TGTGCCATCAGTGAAGGGGGGACAGGGATTGGCGTCTATGGCTACACCTTC,CAISEGGTGIGVYGYTF
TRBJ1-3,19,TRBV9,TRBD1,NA,TGTGCCAGCAGCGTAGCCCTATCCTCCGGGACAGGGGTAGGAAACACCATATATTTT,CASSVALSSGTGVGNTIYF
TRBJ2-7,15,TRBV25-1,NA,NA,TGTGCCAGCAGTGAATCTGGGGCTAGGTCCTACGAGCAGTACTTC,CASSESGARSYEQYF